The 18 T cell receptor beta chains below were found in one sample sequenced in a study of control samples from healthy donors and cancer patients. TCRdb's copy holds only in-frame clones and misses some; the assay was immunoSEQ multiplex PCR. The data show about 81,000 clones, with around 94% seen just once and 4.5% to 5.5% held by the top ten. Sequences were obtained from blood. The receptors shown here come from a young woman in good health.

The chain employs TRBV4-3 and TRBJ2-7, with D possibly being TRBD1 or TRBD2 (5 bases each). This CDR3 spans 17 amino acids. Germline assignment: CDR1 LGHNA and CDR2 YSLEER. V lost 0 bases to trimming and J lost 3 bases, with 18 bases between them. The CDR3 region has the DNA TGCGCCAGCAGCCAAGATAATACGGGGACGGCGATCTACGAGCAGTACTTC. Translating gives CASSQDNTGTAIYEQYF.

For this clone: The same CDR3 also results from other DNA sequences found in this sample. The chain joins TRBV19 to TRBJ1-3; D possibly corresponds to TRBD1 (5 bases). The V end was cut by 7 bases, the J end by 5 bases, with 18 bases between. The V gene's germline CDR1 is LNHDA and CDR2 SQIVND (reference sequence). This CDR3 comprises 15 residues. This CDR3 is CASTSRGVERNTIYF. The CDR3 region has the DNA TGTGCCAGTACCTCACGGGGGGTAGAAAGAAACACCATATATTTT.

The J gene is TRBJ1-2, the V gene TRBV10-3; D remains ambiguous. CDR3 length equals 12 residues. Germline V gives CDR1 ENHRY, CDR2 SYGVKD. Trimming removed 6 bases at V and 1 base at J, with 6 bases between. The chain's CDR3 is CAISPDNYGYTF. The CDR3 DNA is TGTGCCATCAGCCCTGATAACTATGGCTACACCTTC.

This chain connects TRBV19 to TRBJ1-1; D is uncertain. The CDR3 sequence is 15 residues long. The germline V gene has CDR1 LNHDA and CDR2 SQIVND (reference sequence). Trimming took off 3 bases at V and 3 bases at J, with 14 bases between the two ends. CDR3 loop: CASSIMSGSHTEAFF. The CDR3 region has the DNA TGTGCCAGTAGTATTATGTCGGGCTCCCACACTGAAGCTTTCTTT. The complete variable domain, with remaining parts taken from reference TRBV19 and TRBJ1-1, reads DGGITQSPKYLFRKEGQNVTLSCEQNLNHDAMYWYRQDPGQGLRLIYYSQIVNDFQKGDIAEGYSVSREKKESFPLTVTSAQKNPTAFYLCASSIMSGSHTEAFFGQGTRLTVV.

This clone is a singleton in its sample. The genes are TRBV1 and TRBJ1-1. TRBV1 is termed a pseudogene. CDR3 length equals 13 residues. DNA for the CDR3: TGCACCAGCAGCCAAGATTTGAGGGCAGAAGCTTTCTTT. It specifies CTSSQDLRAEAFF.

The rearrangement joins TRBV7-9 to TRBJ1-5, with no clear D. V was pared by 1 base and J by 3 bases, with 10 bases between. The germline CDR1 and CDR2 sequences are SEHNR and FQNEAQ (reference sequence). The CDR3 spans 15 residues. Here the CDR3 DNA reads TGTGCCAGCAGCTTAGGACATCTCGACAATCAGCCCCAGCATTTT. Translated, it gives CASSLGHLDNQPQHF.

This chain links TRBV7-9 with TRBJ1-2, with a possible D match to TRBD1 (6 bases). The V end lost 5 bases, the J end lost 8 bases, and 18 bases lay between the germline ends. The germline V gene has CDR1 SEHNR and CDR2 FQNEAQ (reference sequence). The CDR3 extends over 14 amino acids. CDR3 sequence: CASSVITGHVGYTF. In DNA, the CDR3 is TGTGCCAGCAGCGTCATAACGGGACATGTAGGCTACACCTTC.

CDR3 sequence reads: CASSIGQTPLHF. DNA of the CDR3: TGTGCCAGTAGTATTGGTCAGACACCCCTCCACTTT. V is TRBV19 and J is TRBJ1-6; D unclear. Germline V lookup: CDR1 LNHDA, CDR2 SQIVND (reference sequence). The CDR3 has 12 amino acids. V was trimmed by 3 bases and J by 11 bases, leaving 8 bases between them.

The chain links TRBV5-6 to TRBJ2-7; D is possibly TRBD2 (5 bases). From germline, CDR1 is SGHDT and CDR2 YYEEEE. This CDR3 spans 14 amino acids. The V and J ends lost 6 bases and 3 bases respectively, with 16 bases between them. The CDR3 region has the DNA TGTGCCAGCATCGCCTCGGGGTCAGACTACGAGCAGTACTTC. Its protein is CASIASGSDYEQYF.

The chain has TRBV12-1 and TRBJ2-7; TRBD1, the table's D call, was not compared with the DNA. TRBV12-1 represents a pseudogene. The CDR3 totals 14 residues. The DNA of the CDR3 is TGTGCCAGCAGCTTCCCGGGACACCCCTACGAGCAGTACTTC. Its translation: CASSFPGHPYEQYF.

V usage is TRBV28 and J usage is TRBJ1-1, with D unresolved. V was clipped by 6 bases and J by 5 bases, with 25 bases between them. The CDR3 has 17 residues. The germline V gene has CDR1 MDHEN and CDR2 SYDVKM. The DNA for the CDR3 is TGTGCCAGCAGCCCTACGGCCGGGCTCCCCCTGAGAACTGAAGCTTTCTTT. Its translation: CASSPTAGLPLRTEAFF.

The chain links TRBV4-1 to TRBJ1-5, with 8 bases fitting TRBD1. In germline, CDR1 is MGHRA, CDR2 YSYEKL. The V segment lost 1 base and the J segment 4 bases; nucleotides outside the gene matches: 15. This CDR3 has 19 amino acids. CDR3 nucleotide sequence: TGCGCCAGCAGCCAAGCGAGAGACAGGGGAGGCTCGGCAAATCAGCCCCAGCATTTT. It is translated as CASSQARDRGGSANQPQHF.

V is TRBV27 and J is TRBJ2-7; possibly TRBD2 for D (5 bases). Germline loops: CDR1 MNHEY, CDR2 SMNVEV (reference sequence). Trimming cost V 8 bases and J 3 bases, with 11 bases left between them. CDR3 length: 12 residues. The CDR3 sequence: CASGSTNYEQYF. CDR3 bases: TGTGCCAGCGGGAGCACCAACTACGAGCAGTACTTC.

The V call is TRBV23-1, the J call TRBJ2-3; D possibly corresponds to TRBD1 (6 bases). TRBV23-1 is an ORF; its function is uncertain. This CDR3 contains 17 residues. V lost 0 bases and J 4 bases, leaving 17 bases between the germline ends. CDR3: CASSQSWQGSGADTQYF. The DNA for the CDR3 is TGCGCCAGCAGTCAATCGTGGCAGGGGAGTGGGGCAGATACGCAGTATTTT.

The chain uses TRBV6-5 and TRBJ2-7, with D unclear. Deletions cut 3 bases from V and 3 bases from J, with 9 bases between. From germline, CDR1 is MNHEY and CDR2 SVGAGI. The CDR3 has 13 amino acids. The CDR3 reads CASSYQENYEQYF. The CDR3 DNA reads TGTGCCAGCAGTTATCAGGAAAACTACGAGCAGTACTTC.

The CDR3 is CASSTRTTSSYNEQFF. DNA of the CDR3: TGTGCCAGCAGCACAAGGACTACGAGCTCCTACAATGAGCAGTTCTTC. The genes are TRBV27 and TRBJ2-1; maybe TRBD2 (6 bases). Germline V gives CDR1 MNHEY, CDR2 SMNVEV (reference sequence). V dropped 6 bases and J dropped 0 bases, with 15 bases sitting between them. The CDR3 covers 16 residues.

The V call is TRBV19, the J call TRBJ1-2; 7 nucleotides line up with TRBD1. CDR1 is LNHDA, CDR2 SQIVND, per germline (reference sequence). This CDR3 comprises 13 residues. V was pared by 11 bases and J by 7 bases, with 13 bases of the junction left unmatched. CDR3 nucleotides: TGTGCCGGTACCACCACAGGGGCACCTGGCTACACCTTC. Residues: CAGTTTGAPGYTF.

This chain joins TRBV28 and TRBJ1-2; 8 bases fit TRBD1. This CDR3 contains 13 residues. Germline assignment: CDR1 MDHEN and CDR2 SYDVKM. CDR3 sequence (DNA): TGTGCGACAACAGGGGGTTCGGGGCCTGGCTACACCTTC. Encoded protein: CATTGGSGPGYTF.